This T cell receptor (beta chain) originates from a study of blood T cell repertoires in COVID-19. Study background: Samples came from the United States, Italy and Spain, spanning acute and convalescent COVID-19. Sample material is recorded as cDNA or gDNA derived from T cells, B-cell-depleted T cells, or PBMCs.

For recovered donors of Cohort 3, there were two negative PCRs, clearance, or symptom resolution. The germline V gene encodes CDR1 MDHEN and CDR2 SYDVKM. V shed 5 bases and J 7 bases; nucleotides not matched to a gene: 5. The CDR3 runs to 13 residues. The sample holds one count of this clone. The data were produced by immunoSEQ multiplex PCR, yet TCRdb's version contains in-frame clones alone and is incomplete. The sample lists over 200,000 clones, approximately 84% occurring once. This TCR derives from a young man who had recovered from COVID-19. The chain couples TRBV28 to TRBJ1-5; 7 bases are shared with TRBD1. The sequenced sample consisted of PBMCs or T cells enriched from blood (not recorded which). The CDR3 DNA reads TGTGCCAGCAGTCCCGACAGGGTACAGCCCCAGCATTTT. It yields the protein CASSPDRVQPQHF.